The clone carrying this TCR beta chain came up many times. Its antigen is currently unknown. The CDR3 consists of 14 residues. Trimming cost V 10 bases and J 6 bases; bases outside gene matches: 15. These data belong to a study of T-cell reconstitution after alpha-beta-depleted transplantation in children. Study findings and constraints: T-cell counts and diversity at one year post-transplant came mainly from newly produced T cells.

A library of TCRbeta sequences, prepared with unique molecular identifiers, was generated. TCRdb analysed the PCR reads with MiXCR anew, one entry per CDR3 protein. Among approximately 300,000 distinct CDR3 sequences listed, 6.5% to 9% were seen once. The sequence was collected from a female patient under 10 years old who had a stem cell transplant for Fanconi anemia, so the T cells may come from the graft donor. The source was peripheral blood, collected 360 days after TCRalphabeta/CD19-depleted stem cell transplant. The chain links TRBV12-3 or TRBV12-4 to TRBJ2-7, with 7 positions matching TRBD1. The CDR3 region is CAIGYRGLMGEQYF. DNA for the CDR3: TGTGCCATCGGCTACAGGGGCCTCATGGGCGAGCAGTACTTC.